This T cell receptor (beta chain) was sequenced for a study of blood T cells in healthy people across ages. Background on the study: Per two T cells, about one barcoded beta molecule was captured through template switching.

The second PCR ran roughly 7 to 11 cycles with a sample-barcoded 5' primer and J-beta primers. TCRdb passed the 5' RACE reads through MiXCR, listing each CDR3 protein once. The sample lists around 1.5 million distinct CDR3 sequences, roughly 32% occurring once. Healthy Russian Caucasian donors spanned ages roughly 6 to 90 years. Peripheral blood from each donor was collected in a volume of 9.5 to 10 milliliters. Notes on the study in general: Estimates of diversity drawn from one million T cells were considered underestimates.

Germline V lookup: CDR1 GTSNPN, CDR2 SVGIG (reference sequence). The CDR3 is 16 amino acids. With 4 bases removed from V and 0 bases from J, the gap between germline ends came to 16 bases. About this clonotype: Its antigen remains unidentified.

The sequence came from a young woman in good health. The V and J genes are TRBV30 and TRBJ2-1; D gene uncertain. Sequenced material: blood. The CDR3 DNA reads as TGTGCCTGGACCTCGGGCCGTCCGAGCTCCTACAATGAGCAGTTCTTC. Residues: CAWTSGRPSSYNEQFF. Complete variable domain (other parts from reference TRBV30 and TRBJ2-1): SQTIHQWPATLVQPVGSPLSLECTVEGTSNPNLYWYRQAAGRGLQLLFYSVGIGQISSEVPQNLSASRPQDRQFILSSKKLLLSDSGFYLCAWTSGRPSSYNEQFFGPGTRLTVL.